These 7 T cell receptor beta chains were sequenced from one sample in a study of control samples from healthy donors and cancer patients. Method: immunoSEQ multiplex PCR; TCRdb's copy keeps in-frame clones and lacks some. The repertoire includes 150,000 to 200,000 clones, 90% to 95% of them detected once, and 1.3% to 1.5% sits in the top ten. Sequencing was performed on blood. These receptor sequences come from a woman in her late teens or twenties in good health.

In nucleotides, the CDR3 is TGTGCCAGCAGCTTAGAAGGGTGGGATACGCAGTATTTT. Residues: CASSLEGWDTQYF. The rearrangement links TRBV7-2 to TRBJ2-3, with no clear D. CDR3 length equals 13 residues. The germline V gene has CDR1 SGHTA and CDR2 FQGNSA. V gave up 1 base and J gave up 6 bases, with 8 bases separating them.

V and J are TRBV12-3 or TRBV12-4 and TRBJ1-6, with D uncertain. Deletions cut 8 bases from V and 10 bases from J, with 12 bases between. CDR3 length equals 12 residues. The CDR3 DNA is TGTGCCAGCCAAACCGTCGGATCACCCCTCCACTTT. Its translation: CASQTVGSPLHF.

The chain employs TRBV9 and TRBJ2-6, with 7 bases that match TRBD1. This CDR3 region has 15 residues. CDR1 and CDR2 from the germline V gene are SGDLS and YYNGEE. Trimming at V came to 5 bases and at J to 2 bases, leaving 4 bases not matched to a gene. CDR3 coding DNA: TGTGCCAGCAGGGGGCAGGGGGCTGGGGCCAACGTCCTGACTTTC. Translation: CASRGQGAGANVLTF.

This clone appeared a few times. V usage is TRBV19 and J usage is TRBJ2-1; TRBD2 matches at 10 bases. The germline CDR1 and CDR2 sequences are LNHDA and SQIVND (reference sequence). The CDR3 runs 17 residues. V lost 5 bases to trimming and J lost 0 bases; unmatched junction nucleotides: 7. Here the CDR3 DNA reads TGTGCCAGTAGTTTCCTAGCGGGGGCTAGCTCCTACAATGAGCAGTTCTTC. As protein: CASSFLAGASSYNEQFF.

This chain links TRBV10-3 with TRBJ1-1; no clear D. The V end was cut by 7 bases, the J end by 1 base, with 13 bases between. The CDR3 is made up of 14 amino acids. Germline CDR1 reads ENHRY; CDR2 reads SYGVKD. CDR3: CAIMAPQENTEAFF. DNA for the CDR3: TGTGCCATCATGGCCCCCCAGGAGAACACTGAAGCTTTCTTT.

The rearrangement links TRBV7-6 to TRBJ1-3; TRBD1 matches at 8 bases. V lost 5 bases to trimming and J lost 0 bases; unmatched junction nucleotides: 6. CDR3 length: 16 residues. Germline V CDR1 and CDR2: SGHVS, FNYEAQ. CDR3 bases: TGTGCCAGCAGCCCCACAGGGGGGAGCTCTGGAAACACCATATATTTT. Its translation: CASSPTGGSSGNTIYF.

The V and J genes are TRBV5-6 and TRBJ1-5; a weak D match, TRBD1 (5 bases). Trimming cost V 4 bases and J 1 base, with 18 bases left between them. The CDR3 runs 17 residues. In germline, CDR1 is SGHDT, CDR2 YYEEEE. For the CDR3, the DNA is TGTGCCAGCAGCCGAAGGGGCCAGTCTCGGAGCAATCAGCCCCAGCATTTT. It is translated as CASSRRGQSRSNQPQHF. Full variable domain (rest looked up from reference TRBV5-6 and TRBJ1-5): DAGVTQSPTHLIKTRGQQVTLRCSPKSGHDTVSWYQQALGQGPQFIFQYYEEEERQRGNFPDRFSGHQFPNYSSELNVNALLLGDSALYLCASSRRGQSRSNQPQHFGDGTRLSIL.